This T cell receptor beta chain appears in the sequencing data of a study of regulatory T cells in long-lasting Graves disease. CDR3-region Arm-PCR and iRepertoire HTBI primers produced the TCR beta libraries. Each CDR3 protein is one row after TCRdb ran MiXCR on the multiplex PCR reads. The sample yields over 200,000 distinct CDR3 sequences, 18% seen once. Findings and caveats of the study: Persistent disease samples used TRBV28, TRBJ1-2 and TRBJ2-5 preferentially. Persistent patients shared about 2,800 public clonotypes among themselves. Newly diagnosed patients shared fewer, at some 970.

This clonotype was seen ten or more times. Its antigen is not known. In germline, CDR1 is SNHLY, CDR2 FYNNEI. The CDR3 has 15 residues. V shed 4 bases and J shed 5 bases, with 18 bases lying between them. Sample time point: newly diagnosed GD, antithyroid drugs for less than 3 months. The TCR library used RNA extracted from PBMCs. The sequence was obtained from a female donor with Graves disease. The chain has TRBV2 and TRBJ2-7; perhaps TRBD1 as D (6 bases). Source: peripheral blood mononuclear cells (PBMCs), taken at new diagnosis, from a patient treated with antithyroid drugs. The CDR3 spells CASSVVVTGRDEQYF. The CDR3 nucleotides read TGTGCCAGCAGTGTTGTTGTAACAGGGCGGGACGAGCAGTACTTC.